Each of the 19 T cell receptor beta chains below was sequenced from the same sample in a study of human T cells and chemical hapten exposure. Time point in this sample: patch test 2, 6 weeks after DPC sensitization. Treatment specified: therapeutic diphenylcyclopropenone sensitization with weekly scalp DPC. Extraction yielded total RNA from whole blood (unfractionated). TCRdb analysed the RACE reads with MiXCR anew, one entry per CDR3 protein. The table has some 42,000 distinct CDR3 sequences, approximately 9.7% seen once. Sequenced here: whole blood, sampled in connection with sensitization to the hapten diphenylcyclopropenone (DPC). The source is a woman aged 30 to 39 with alopecia areata. Some clones in this sample may be carry-over from other donors' samples.

This chain connects TRBV9 to TRBJ2-1, with a tentative D call TRBD2 (7 bases). The CDR3 extends over 16 amino acids. Trimming removed 0 bases from V and 0 bases from J, with 10 bases in between. CDR1 SGDLS and CDR2 YYNGEE come from the germline V gene. The CDR3, as DNA: TGTGCCAGCAGCGTAGGCGGGGGCTCCTCCTACAATGAGCAGTTCTTC. Translation: CASSVGGGSSYNEQFF.

This chain joins TRBV11-2 and TRBJ2-7; no reliable D call. The V end lost 2 bases, the J end lost 2 bases, and 7 bases lay between the germline ends. This CDR3 comprises 13 residues. Per germline, CDR1 SGHAT and CDR2 FQNNGV. In nucleotides, the CDR3 is TGTGCCAGCAGCTTAACCCCGGCCTACGAGCAGTACTTC. Protein: CASSLTPAYEQYF.

This clonotype has a handful of counts. This chain links TRBV19 with TRBJ2-7; TRBD2 agrees at 9 bases. Trimming cost V 3 bases and J 2 bases; bases outside gene matches: 8. The CDR3 runs 16 residues. Germline loops: CDR1 LNHDA, CDR2 SQIVND (reference sequence). CDR3 in amino acids: CASSIAAGGSTYEQYF. CDR3 DNA sequence: TGTGCCAGTAGTATCGCAGCGGGAGGTTCAACCTACGAGCAGTACTTC.

In its sample, this clonotype was seen a few times. The chain joins TRBV7-2 to TRBJ2-5; 15 positions match TRBD2. Per germline, CDR1 SGHTA and CDR2 FQGNSA. There are 16 residues in the CDR3. J gave up 5 bases and V 5 bases, and 6 bases lay outside the gene matches. In DNA form, the CDR3 reads TGTGCCAGCAGCCCGGGGACTAGCGGGGGGCCGGAGACCCAGTACTTC. Its protein product is CASSPGTSGGPETQYF.

V is TRBV7-8 and J is TRBJ2-2; 7 bases match TRBD2. This CDR3 is built from 15 residues. Trimming at V came to 0 bases and at J to 6 bases, leaving 4 bases not matched to a gene. CDR1 and CDR2 from the germline V gene are SGHVS and FQNEAQ. The CDR3 here is CASSLASGGPGELFF. The CDR3 nucleotides are TGTGCCAGCAGCTTAGCGTCGGGGGGACCCGGGGAGCTGTTTTTT.

This clonotype was counted ten times or more. The J gene is TRBJ2-3, the V gene TRBV7-9; D gene unclear. The CDR3 has 15 amino acids. CDR1 and CDR2 from the germline V gene are SEHNR and FQNEAQ (reference sequence). V was cut by 6 bases and J by 4 bases, with 17 bases left in between. For the CDR3, the DNA is TGTGCCAGCAGACCGGCCCTAGAAAACCCAGATACGCAGTATTTT. This sequence encodes CASRPALENPDTQYF.

This chain joins TRBV2 and TRBJ2-3; D gene uncertain. Germline CDR1 is SNHLY and CDR2 is FYNNEI. V was shortened by 7 bases and J by 2 bases, with 10 bases between the two germline ends. There are 13 residues in the CDR3. CDR3 in amino acids: CASTRAVTDTQYF. The DNA for the CDR3 is TGTGCCAGCACCCGGGCAGTCACAGATACGCAGTATTTT.

In its sample, this clonotype was seen many times. This sequence joins TRBV7-9 and TRBJ1-1, with D perhaps TRBD1 (5 bases). Germline V CDR1 and CDR2: SEHNR, FQNEAQ (reference sequence). The CDR3 has 16 amino acids. Between the trimmed V and J ends, which lost 1 base and 5 bases, there was a span of 17 bases. The CDR3 DNA is TGTGCCAGCAGCTTAGGGGGGGACTACATCGGGACTGAAGCTTTCTTT. This codes for CASSLGGDYIGTEAFF.

This rearrangement joins TRBV7-6 to TRBJ2-7; 9 bases agree with TRBD1. The CDR3 is made up of 16 amino acids. The J segment lost 5 bases and the V segment lost 6 bases, leaving 14 bases of the junction unmatched. Per the germline V gene, CDR1 is SGHVS and CDR2 is FNYEAQ. The CDR3 DNA reads TGTGCCAGCAGTCCTATGGACAGGGGTATAGGGAACGAGCAGTACTTC. Amino acid sequence: CASSPMDRGIGNEQYF.

A few counts support this clonotype. The CDR3 region has the DNA TGTGCCAGCAGCTTAGCGTATACTAGGACCGTTGCTTTCTTT. The encoded protein is CASSLAYTRTVAFF. V and J are TRBV7-2 and TRBJ1-1, with D unclear. There are 14 residues in the CDR3. The germline V and J ends were trimmed by 0 bases and 11 bases, with 16 bases remaining between them. Germline CDR1 SGHTA, CDR2 FQGNSA. Supplemented by reference TRBV7-2 and TRBJ1-1, the full variable domain reads GAGVSQSPSNKVTEKGKDVELRCDPISGHTALYWYRQSLGQGLEFLIYFQGNSAPDKSGLPSDRFSAERTGGSVSTLTIQRTQQEDSAVYLCASSLAYTRTVAFFGQGTRLTVV.

This clonotype turned up a few times. This sequence joins TRBV28 and TRBJ1-2, with 7 bases identical to TRBD1. Per the germline V gene, CDR1 is MDHEN and CDR2 is SYDVKM. The CDR3 sequence is 15 residues long. The trim removed 4 bases at V and 4 bases at J, leaving 9 bases unmatched. For the CDR3, the DNA is TGTGCCAGCAGTTCCCGACAGGGCCGGACCTATGGCTACACCTTC. This gives the protein CASSSRQGRTYGYTF.

The sample holds many counts of this clonotype. This chain links TRBV7-2 with TRBJ1-3, with a weak D call TRBD1 (5 bases). Deletions cut 5 bases from V and 7 bases from J, with 24 bases between. Germline lookup yields CDR1 SGHTA and CDR2 FQGNSA. The CDR3 consists of 17 residues. The DNA for the CDR3 is TGTGCCAGCAGCCAAGCCTATCACCAGGGTGTAGGGAACACCATATATTTT. Residues: CASSQAYHQGVGNTIYF.

This clonotype has more than one count but fewer than ten. The V and J genes are TRBV7-9 and TRBJ2-1; TRBD1 matches 8 bases. Trimming at V came to 2 bases and at J to 7 bases, leaving 1 base not matched to a gene. Germline V gene sequence: CDR1 SEHNR, CDR2 FQNEAQ (reference sequence). The CDR3 runs to 13 residues. The chain's CDR3 is CASSLTGGNEQFF. The CDR3 DNA is TGTGCCAGCAGCTTAACAGGGGGTAATGAGCAGTTCTTC.

This clonotype was observed a few times. This rearrangement joins TRBV5-1 to TRBJ2-2, with a weak D call TRBD1 (6 bases). This CDR3 region has 15 residues. Trimming removed 3 bases at V and 2 bases at J, with 11 bases between. The germline CDR1 and CDR2 sequences are SGHRS and YFSETQ. In nucleotides, the CDR3 is TGCGCCAGCAGCTCTCTAGGGGGTAACACCGGGGAGCTGTTTTTT. Amino acid sequence: CASSSLGGNTGELFF.

The chain recombines TRBV5-4 with TRBJ2-5, with D tentatively TRBD1 (5 bases). V lost 0 bases to trimming and J lost 2 bases, with 11 bases between them. Germline V CDR1 and CDR2: SGHNT, YYREEE (reference sequence). The CDR3 consists of 15 residues. For the CDR3, the DNA is TGTGCCAGCAGCTTGGGTGACAGCTTTCAAGAGACCCAGTACTTC. Amino acid sequence: CASSLGDSFQETQYF.

This clonotype has a handful of counts. The DNA for the CDR3 is TGTGCCAGCAGTGAAGCCCCCACAGGATTAGGTGAAGCTTTCTTT. Protein: CASSEAPTGLGEAFF. The J gene is TRBJ1-1, the V gene TRBV2; TRBD1 might be the D (5 bases). Germline CDR1 and CDR2: SNHLY and FYNNEI. This CDR3 comprises 15 residues. Between the trimmed V and J ends, which lost 0 bases and 7 bases, there was a span of 15 bases.

There are many counts of this clonotype. The chain combines TRBV6-2 or TRBV6-3 with TRBJ2-1; 10 bases match TRBD2. The CDR3 has 14 residues. V lost 7 bases and J lost 9; bases outside the gene matches: 9. Germline-derived CDR1 and CDR2 are MNHEY and SVGEGT. The CDR3 sequence: CASKKSSGGPEQFF. The CDR3 bases are TGTGCCAGCAAAAAGTCTAGCGGGGGCCCTGAGCAGTTCTTC.

This clonotype showed up just a few times. The rearrangement links TRBV18 to TRBJ2-7, with D unclear. Germline-derived CDR1 and CDR2 are KGHSH and LQKENI. The CDR3 consists of 15 residues. Between the trimmed V and J ends, which lost 3 bases and 3 bases, there was a span of 15 bases. CDR3 DNA sequence: TGTGCCAGCTCACCGCCCCCCGAAGGGTTCTACGAGCAGTACTTC. As protein: CASSPPPEGFYEQYF.

This clonotype is classed as medium-sized. This chain links TRBV2 with TRBJ2-2; D not resolved. The V and J ends lost 5 bases and 2 bases respectively, with 3 bases between them. Germline values: CDR1 SNHLY, CDR2 FYNNEI. This CDR3 comprises 12 residues. Here the CDR3 DNA reads TGTGCCAGCAGTCCCAACACCGGGGAGCTGTTTTTT. It encodes CASSPNTGELFF.